A single TCR beta chain is shown here with its context. The antigen is unknown. A single base separates this from a much larger clone, so it may be a read error. This entry comes from a study of response to subunit inactivated influenza vaccine. Findings of the study overall: Seasonal influenza vaccination, on each occasion, was suggested by the authors to recruit few new T cells.

TCRdb called the RT-PCR reads again in MiXCR, with one record for every CDR3 protein. The sample records hundreds of thousands of distinct CDR3 sequences, 18% being singletons. The germline V and J ends were trimmed by 0 bases and 6 bases, with 7 bases remaining between them. The CDR3 loop spans 13 amino acids. This receptor was obtained from a man in his fifties or sixties who received an inactivated influenza vaccine. The sequences come from PBMCs from blood, collected roughly 5 days after vaccination. The rearrangement uses TRBV12-3 or TRBV12-4 and TRBJ2-3; D uncertain. DNA of the CDR3: TGTGCCAGCAGTTTAGCGGCAGGCGATACGCAGTATTTT. This translates into CASSLAAGDTQYF.